A single sample is the source of the 18 T cell receptor beta chains below, sequenced in a study of early T cells in non-severe SARS-CoV-2 infection. Using its own MiXCR run on the 5' RACE reads, TCRdb lists one record per CDR3 protein. The sample comprises fewer than 40,000 distinct CDR3 sequences, 7% to 7.5% of which are singletons, and around 13% rests with the top ten. The sample here was whole blood, taken at baseline. Receptors were obtained from an adult who was a healthcare worker with PCR-confirmed SARS-CoV-2 infection or an uninfected control (not recorded which).

J is TRBJ2-1 and V is TRBV14; a possible D gene is TRBD2 (6 bases). The V gene's germline CDR1 is SGHDN and CDR2 FVKESK. This CDR3 is built from 16 residues. Trimming removed 4 bases at V and 5 bases at J, with 18 bases between. The CDR3 protein is CASSPLLGRGDNEQFF. CDR3 nucleotides: TGTGCCAGCAGCCCCCTTCTAGGGCGGGGCGACAATGAGCAGTTCTTC.

This clonotype turned up a few times. The chain carries TRBV20-1 and TRBJ2-3, with D possibly matching TRBD2 (6 bases). Trimming removed 5 bases at V and 2 bases at J, with 11 bases between. Germline loops: CDR1 DFQATT, CDR2 SNEGSKA (reference sequence). The CDR3 runs to 13 residues. CDR3: CSAGGSFTDTQYF. CDR3 bases: TGCAGTGCTGGGGGGTCATTCACAGATACGCAGTATTTT.

This clonotype was observed many times. An end of the junction differs from the germline gene, which may be a read error. V usage is TRBV6-5 and J usage is TRBJ1-4, with a tentative D call TRBD1 (5 bases). The CDR3 is 13 residues long. Germline assignment: CDR1 MNHEY and CDR2 SVGAGI. CDR3: CASSYSKGERLFF. The DNA for the CDR3 is TGTGCCAGCAGTTACTCTAAAGGGGAAAGACTGTTTTTT.

V gene TRBV6-5 combines with J gene TRBJ2-1; D assignment may be TRBD1 or TRBD2 (5 bases each). V shed 0 bases and J shed 5 bases, with 17 bases lying between them. The CDR3 is 17 residues long. Germline loops: CDR1 MNHEY, CDR2 SVGAGI. The CDR3 coding sequence is TGTGCCAGCAGTTACTCGATCCCGGGGCCTCCCGACAATGAGCAGTTCTTC. This encodes CASSYSIPGPPDNEQFF.

This chain uses TRBV4-3 with TRBJ1-2; D is ambiguous. The germline CDR1 and CDR2 sequences are LGHNA and YSLEER. Deletions cut 4 bases from V and 2 bases from J, with 20 bases between. The CDR3 loop spans 17 amino acids. CDR3 DNA sequence: TGCGCCAGCAGCCCCGACCTTATGGGAGAAAAAAACTATGGCTACACCTTC. This translates into CASSPDLMGEKNYGYTF.

This clonotype has only a few counts. The chain is built from TRBV6-2 or TRBV6-3 and TRBJ2-7; D gene ambiguous. Germline V lookup: CDR1 MNHEY, CDR2 SVGEGT. Trimming pared 0 bases from V and 4 bases from J, leaving 4 bases between. The CDR3 runs 12 residues. The CDR3 DNA reads as TGTGCCAGCAGTTACTCGATATACGAGCAGTACTTC. Protein product: CASSYSIYEQYF.

This sequence joins TRBV10-3 and TRBJ1-1; TRBD1 is a possible D gene (6 bases). From germline, CDR1 is ENHRY and CDR2 SYGVKD. V was trimmed by 0 bases and J by 4 bases, leaving 18 bases between them. The CDR3 has 17 amino acids. In nucleotides, the CDR3 is TGTGCCATCAGTGAGTCGAGGTGGGGGGCTATGGGCACTGAAGCTTTCTTT. It is translated as CAISESRWGAMGTEAFF.

This clonotype was observed at least ten times. V and J are TRBV7-2 and TRBJ1-5; D remains unclear. Germline CDR1 reads SGHTA; CDR2 reads FQGNSA. V shed 0 bases and J shed 6 bases, with 12 bases lying between them. The CDR3 length is 15 residues. CDR3 protein: CASSLAGGQIQPQHF. DNA for the CDR3: TGTGCCAGCAGCTTAGCCGGTGGGCAGATTCAGCCCCAGCATTTT.

This clonotype was counted at least ten times. As DNA, the CDR3 is TGTGCCAGCAGTGTAGAATTGGAGTATGGCTACACCTTC. Its protein is CASSVELEYGYTF. The chain is built from TRBV6-2 or TRBV6-3 and TRBJ1-2; the D is unclear. Per the germline V gene, CDR1 is MNHEY and CDR2 is SVGEGT. The CDR3 contains 13 residues. Trimming cost V 5 bases and J 5 bases, with 12 bases left between them.

The V call is TRBV4-2, the J call TRBJ2-5, with 9 bases identical to TRBD2. Germline lookup yields CDR1 LGHNA and CDR2 YNFKEQ. V was pared by 4 bases and J by 5 bases, with 11 bases of the junction left unmatched. This CDR3 has 16 amino acids. The CDR3 reads CASSRDEAGGRETQYF. CDR3 nucleotide sequence: TGTGCCAGCAGCCGCGATGAAGCGGGAGGAAGGGAGACCCAGTACTTC.

The sample holds many counts of this clonotype. The V and J genes are TRBV20-1 and TRBJ1-6, with D maybe TRBD1 (5 bases). This CDR3 is 14 amino acids long. The germline V and J ends were trimmed by 6 bases and 6 bases, with 15 bases remaining between them. The germline CDR1 and CDR2 sequences are DFQATT and SNEGSKA (reference sequence). The DNA of the CDR3 is TGCAGTGCCCCGCAGGGTTTCGCTAATTCACCCCTCCACTTT. Its protein is CSAPQGFANSPLHF.

By share, this clonotype counts as medium-sized (0.01 to 0.1%). The chain has TRBV6-5 and TRBJ1-5, with a possible D match to TRBD1 (5 bases). Germline V gene sequence: CDR1 MNHEY, CDR2 SVGAGI. V was cut by 2 bases and J by 4 bases, with 18 bases left in between. This CDR3 contains 17 residues. The CDR3 DNA reads as TGTGCCAGCAGTTACCCATTCTGGCCAGGGATTAATCAGCCCCAGCATTTT. Protein: CASSYPFWPGINQPQHF.

This clonotype has more than one count but fewer than ten. Written as DNA, the CDR3 is TGCAGTGCTAGAGGACTAGCCCCCTCCCTCGGAGAGACCCAGTACTTC. This translates into CSARGLAPSLGETQYF. V gene TRBV20-1 combines with J gene TRBJ2-5, with 7 bases lining up with TRBD2. Per germline, CDR1 DFQATT and CDR2 SNEGSKA (reference sequence). The CDR3 contains 16 residues. The V gene end was trimmed by 1 base and the J gene end by 4 bases; junction bases not matched to a gene: 12.

Many counts were recorded for this clonotype. The chain is built from TRBV29-1 and TRBJ1-1; 7 bases are shared with TRBD1. CDR1 and CDR2 (germline): SQVTM, ANQGSEA. The trim removed 5 bases at V and 3 bases at J, leaving 3 bases unmatched. This CDR3 region has 12 residues. CDR3 amino acids: CSVSDRDTEAFF. The DNA for the CDR3 is TGCAGCGTTTCCGACAGGGACACTGAAGCTTTCTTT.

This clonotype appeared a few times. The J gene is TRBJ1-2, the V gene TRBV7-9, with unresolved D. V was shortened by 1 base and J by 13 bases, with 10 bases between the two germline ends. The V gene's germline CDR1 is SEHNR and CDR2 FQNEAQ (reference sequence). This CDR3 spans 11 amino acids. The CDR3 bases are TGTGCCAGCAGCTTAGTGCAGCCGCCCACCTTC. Residues: CASSLVQPPTF.

This chain links TRBV7-9 with TRBJ2-7, with a possible D match to TRBD2 (6 bases). The V and J ends lost 5 bases and 2 bases respectively, with 16 bases between them. Germline V lookup: CDR1 SEHNR, CDR2 FQNEAQ (reference sequence). The CDR3 consists of 15 residues. This CDR3 reads CASSPGGRTAYEQYV. CDR3 coding DNA: TGTGCCAGCAGCCCCGGGGGACGGACCGCCTACGAGCAGTACGTC.

In this sample, this clonotype turned up once. The chain uses TRBV9 and TRBJ2-1, with 11 bases lining up with TRBD2. The CDR3 contains 12 residues. Germline V gene sequence: CDR1 SGDLS, CDR2 YYNGEE. V lost 3 bases and J lost 16; bases outside the gene matches: 6. The CDR3 bases are TGTGCCAGCAGCGGTACTAGCGGGAGTTTCTTCTTC. It specifies CASSGTSGSFFF.

This clonotype was seen more than once but under ten times. The chain uses TRBV12-3 or TRBV12-4 and TRBJ1-2; perhaps TRBD1 as D (5 bases). There are 13 residues in the CDR3. Deletions cut 7 bases from V and 4 bases from J, with 13 bases between. The CDR3 nucleotides are TGTGCCAGCACCCAAGGGACCTCCTATGGCTACACCTTC. Translating gives CASTQGTSYGYTF.